The clone carrying this TCR beta chain was recorded many times. The sample belongs to a study of T cells in Graves' hyperthyroidism and ophthalmopathy. RNA transcripts were the template for amplifying TCR beta CDR3 regions. HTBI primers drove first-round RT-PCR of the TCR CDR3. Using its own MiXCR run on the multiplex PCR reads, TCRdb lists one record per CDR3 protein. The data hold more than 150,000 distinct CDR3 sequences, with around 15% observed a single time. The V and J ends lost 5 bases and 6 bases, in that order; junction bases with no gene match: 8. This CDR3 contains 14 residues. The chain joins TRBV12-3 or TRBV12-4 to TRBJ1-1, with TRBD1 matching 8 bases. Sample: blood. The TCR comes from a woman in her forties or fifties with Graves' hyperthyroidism. The CDR3: CASSLTGGVSEAFF. The CDR3, as DNA: TGTGCCAGCAGTCTCACAGGGGGGGTATCTGAAGCTTTCTTT.